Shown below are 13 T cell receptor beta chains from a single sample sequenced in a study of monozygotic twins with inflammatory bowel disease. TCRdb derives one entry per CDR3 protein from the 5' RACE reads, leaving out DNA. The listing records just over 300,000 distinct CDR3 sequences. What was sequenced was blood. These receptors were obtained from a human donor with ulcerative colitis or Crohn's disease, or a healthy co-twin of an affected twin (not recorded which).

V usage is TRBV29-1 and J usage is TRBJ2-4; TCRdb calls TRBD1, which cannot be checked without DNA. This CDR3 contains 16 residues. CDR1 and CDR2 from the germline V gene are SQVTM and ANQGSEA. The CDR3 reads CSVEDGQKLAKNIQYF.

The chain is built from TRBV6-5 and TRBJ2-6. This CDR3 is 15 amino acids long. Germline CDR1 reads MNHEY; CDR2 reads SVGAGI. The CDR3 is CASSYSGEGANVLTF.

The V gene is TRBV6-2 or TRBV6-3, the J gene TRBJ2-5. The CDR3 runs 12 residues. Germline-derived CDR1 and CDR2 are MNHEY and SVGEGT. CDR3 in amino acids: CASSHVKETQYF.

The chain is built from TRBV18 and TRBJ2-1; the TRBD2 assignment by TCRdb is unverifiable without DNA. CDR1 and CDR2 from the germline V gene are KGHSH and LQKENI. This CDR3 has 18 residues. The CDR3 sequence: CASSPPPGTSGTYNEQFF. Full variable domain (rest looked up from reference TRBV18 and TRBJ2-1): NAGVMQNPRHLVRRRGQEARLRCSPMKGHSHVYWYRQLPEEGLKFMVYLQKENIIDESGMPKERFSAEFPKEGPSILRIQQVVRGDSAAYFCASSPPPGTSGTYNEQFFGPGTRLTVL.

The CDR3 sequence: CASKGASTDTQYF. The chain links TRBV5-6 to TRBJ2-3; TCRdb indicates TRBD2, and absent DNA this call remains unverified. Germline V lookup: CDR1 SGHDT, CDR2 YYEEEE. The CDR3 extends over 13 amino acids.

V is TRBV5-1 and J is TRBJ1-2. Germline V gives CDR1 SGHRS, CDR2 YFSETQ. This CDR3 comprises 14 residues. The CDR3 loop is CASRSQDSNYGYTF.

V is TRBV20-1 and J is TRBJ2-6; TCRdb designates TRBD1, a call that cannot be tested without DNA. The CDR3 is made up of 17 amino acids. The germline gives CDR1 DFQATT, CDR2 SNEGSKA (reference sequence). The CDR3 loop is CSAREQGLLSGANVLTF.

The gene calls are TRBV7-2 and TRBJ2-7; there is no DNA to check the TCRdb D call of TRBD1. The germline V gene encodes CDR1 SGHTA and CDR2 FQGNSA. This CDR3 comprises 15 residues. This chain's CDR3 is CASSLSRDPTYEQYF. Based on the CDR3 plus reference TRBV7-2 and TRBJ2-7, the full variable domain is GAGVSQSPSNKVTEKGKDVELRCDPISGHTALYWYRQSLGQGLEFLIYFQGNSAPDKSGLPSDRFSAERTGGSVSTLTIQRTQQEDSAVYLCASSLSRDPTYEQYFGPGTRLTVT.

The CDR3 protein is CASSPSQTSGNTIYF. The rearrangement links TRBV7-2 to TRBJ1-3. CDR1 and CDR2 from the germline V gene are SGHTA and FQGNSA. There are 15 residues in the CDR3.

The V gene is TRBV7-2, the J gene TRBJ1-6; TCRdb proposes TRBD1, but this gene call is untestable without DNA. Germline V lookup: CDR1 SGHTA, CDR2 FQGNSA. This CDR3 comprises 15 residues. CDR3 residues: CASSNGGTANSPLHF.

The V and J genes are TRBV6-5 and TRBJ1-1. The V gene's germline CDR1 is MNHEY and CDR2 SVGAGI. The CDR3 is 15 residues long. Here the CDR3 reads CASSYVGRMNTEAFF.

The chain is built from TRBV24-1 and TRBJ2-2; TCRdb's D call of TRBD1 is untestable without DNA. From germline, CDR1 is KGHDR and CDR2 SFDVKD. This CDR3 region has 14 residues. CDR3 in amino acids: CATQRDTNTGELFF.

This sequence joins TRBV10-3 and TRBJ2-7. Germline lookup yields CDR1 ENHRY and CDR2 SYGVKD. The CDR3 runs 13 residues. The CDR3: CAISEPLVDEQYF.